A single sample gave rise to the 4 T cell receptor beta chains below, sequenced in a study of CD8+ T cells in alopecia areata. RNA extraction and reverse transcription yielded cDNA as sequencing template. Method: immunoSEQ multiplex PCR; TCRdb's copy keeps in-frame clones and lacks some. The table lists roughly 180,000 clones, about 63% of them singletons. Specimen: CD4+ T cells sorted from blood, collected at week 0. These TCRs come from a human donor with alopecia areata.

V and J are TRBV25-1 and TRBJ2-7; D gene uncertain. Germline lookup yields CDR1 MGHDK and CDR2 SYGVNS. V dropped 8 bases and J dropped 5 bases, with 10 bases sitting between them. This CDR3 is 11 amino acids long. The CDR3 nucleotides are TGTGCCAGCGGAAAACGGGACGAGCAGTACTTC. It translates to CASGKRDEQYF.

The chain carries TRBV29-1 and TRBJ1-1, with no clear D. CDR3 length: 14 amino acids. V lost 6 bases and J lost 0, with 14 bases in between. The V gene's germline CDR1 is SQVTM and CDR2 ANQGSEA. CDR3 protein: CSVHGLSMNTEAFF. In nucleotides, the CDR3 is TGCAGCGTCCACGGACTGTCGATGAACACTGAAGCTTTCTTT. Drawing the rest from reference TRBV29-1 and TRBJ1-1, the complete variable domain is SAVISQKPSRDICQRGTSLTIQCQVDSQVTMMFWYRQQPGQSLTLIATANQGSEATYESGFVIDKFPISRPNLTFSTLTVSNMSPEDSSIYLCSVHGLSMNTEAFFGQGTRLTVV.

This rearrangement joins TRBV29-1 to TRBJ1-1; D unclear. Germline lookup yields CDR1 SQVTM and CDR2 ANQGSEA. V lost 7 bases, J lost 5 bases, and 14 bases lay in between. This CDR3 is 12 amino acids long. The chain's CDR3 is CSARGWITEAFF. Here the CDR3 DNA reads TGCAGCGCCCGGGGTTGGATTACTGAAGCTTTCTTT.

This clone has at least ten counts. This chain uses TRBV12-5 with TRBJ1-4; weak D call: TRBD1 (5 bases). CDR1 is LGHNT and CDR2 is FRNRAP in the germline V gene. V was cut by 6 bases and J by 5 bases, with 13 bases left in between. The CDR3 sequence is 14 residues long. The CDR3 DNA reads TGTGCTAGTGGCTCGGGACGGGAAAATGAAAAACTGTTTTTT. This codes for CASGSGRENEKLFF.